This T cell receptor beta chain was captured in a study of early T cells in non-severe SARS-CoV-2 infection. This clonotype was found many times. CDR3 length: 15 amino acids. TCRdb called the 5' RACE reads again in MiXCR, with one record for every CDR3 protein. The table records roughly 33,000 distinct CDR3 sequences, 5.7% of them present only once. This clonotype was obtained from an adult who was a healthcare worker with PCR-confirmed SARS-CoV-2 infection or an uninfected control (not recorded which). The rearrangement uses TRBV21-1 and TRBJ2-1. TRBV21-1 is recorded as a pseudogene. Specimen: whole blood. CDR3 coding DNA: TGTGCCAGCAGCAAAGCACCGATCAGAAACAATGAGCAGTTCTTC. Its protein is CASSKAPIRNNEQFF.